A selection of T cell receptor beta chains follows, all from one sample in a study of blood T cell repertoires in COVID-19. Sequencing used immunoSEQ multiplex PCR; TCRdb keeps in-frame clones, though not all of them. This table holds 250,000 to 350,000 clones, approximately 90% found once. The material sequenced was PBMCs or T cells enriched from blood (not recorded which). Every receptor here comes from a woman aged 45-59 years who had recovered from COVID-19. The CDR3 runs from the conserved cysteine through the conserved F or W. The order of the fields is CDR3 protein, CDR3 DNA, V gene, clone size, D gene, CDR3 length, J gene. The D gene is left open where the match is weak. Clone sizes are given selectively: once, few, many, or a class where the clone is expanded.

CDR3 protein: CASSRDRVYEQYF; CDR3 DNA: TGTGCCAGCAGCCGGGACAGAGTCTACGAGCAGTACTTC; V gene: TRBV7-8; clone size: .; D gene: TRBD1; CDR3 length: 13; J gene: TRBJ2-7
CDR3 protein: CASSRDRGSYNEQFF; CDR3 DNA: TGTGCCAGCTCACGGGACAGGGGGTCCTACAATGAGCAGTTCTTC; V gene: TRBV18; clone size: .; D gene: TRBD1; CDR3 length: 15; J gene: TRBJ2-1
CDR3 protein: CASSVGLAYQETQYF; CDR3 DNA: TGTGCCAGCAGCGTGGGACTTGCTTACCAAGAGACCCAGTACTTC; V gene: TRBV5-8; clone size: .; D gene: .; CDR3 length: 15; J gene: TRBJ2-5
CDR3 protein: CASSEVRQGGGNTIYF; CDR3 DNA: TGTGCCAGCAGTGAAGTCCGGCAGGGAGGTGGAAACACCATATATTTT; V gene: TRBV2; clone size: .; D gene: .; CDR3 length: 16; J gene: TRBJ1-3
CDR3 protein: CSAWGTVNTEAFF; CDR3 DNA: TGCAGCGCCTGGGGGACTGTGAACACTGAAGCTTTCTTT; V gene: TRBV29-1; clone size: few; D gene: .; CDR3 length: 13; J gene: TRBJ1-1
CDR3 protein: CASSHRGVCRNQPQHF; CDR3 DNA: TGTGCCAGCAGTCATCGCGGGGTCTGCCGCAATCAGCCCCAGCATTTT; V gene: TRBV11-1; clone size: few; D gene: .; CDR3 length: 16; J gene: TRBJ1-5
CDR3 protein: CASRSRDRGNEKLFF; CDR3 DNA: TGTGCCAGCAGAAGCCGGGACAGAGGTAATGAAAAACTGTTTTTT; V gene: TRBV7-3; clone size: few; D gene: TRBD1; CDR3 length: 15; J gene: TRBJ1-4
CDR3 protein: CASSHDRDRGLPSTYEQYF; CDR3 DNA: TGCGCCAGCAGCCACGACCGGGACAGGGGGCTGCCGTCCACCTACGAGCAGTACTTC; V gene: TRBV4-1; clone size: .; D gene: TRBD1; CDR3 length: 19; J gene: TRBJ2-7
CDR3 protein: CASSSPDFYEQYF; CDR3 DNA: TGTGCCAGCAGTTCGCCCGACTTTTACGAGCAGTACTTC; V gene: TRBV12-3/TRBV12-4; clone size: .; D gene: .; CDR3 length: 13; J gene: TRBJ2-7
CDR3 protein: CACAGQGLSNEKLFF; CDR3 DNA: TGTGCCTGCGCGGGACAGGGGTTGAGTAATGAAAAACTGTTTTTT; V gene: TRBV30; clone size: once; D gene: TRBD1; CDR3 length: 15; J gene: TRBJ1-4
CDR3 protein: CAWSVGGTGNTIYF; CDR3 DNA: TGTGCCTGGAGTGTGGGGGGGACCGGAAACACCATATATTTT; V gene: TRBV30; clone size: once; D gene: .; CDR3 length: 14; J gene: TRBJ1-3
CDR3 protein: CASSISGMNTEAFF; CDR3 DNA: TGTGCCAGCAGTATTTCGGGGATGAACACTGAAGCTTTCTTT; V gene: TRBV6-2/TRBV6-3; clone size: .; D gene: .; CDR3 length: 14; J gene: TRBJ1-1
CDR3 protein: CASSTGLAGDEQYF; CDR3 DNA: TGCGCCAGCAGCACCGGACTAGCGGGAGATGAGCAGTACTTC; V gene: TRBV5-1; clone size: .; D gene: TRBD2; CDR3 length: 14; J gene: TRBJ2-7
CDR3 protein: CASCGTGKDEQYF; CDR3 DNA: TGCGCCAGCTGCGGGACAGGGAAGGACGAGCAGTACTTC; V gene: TRBV5-1; clone size: .; D gene: TRBD1; CDR3 length: 13; J gene: TRBJ2-7
CDR3 protein: CASTGQTNYGYTF; CDR3 DNA: TGTGCCAGCACCGGACAGACTAACTATGGCTACACCTTC; V gene: TRBV2; clone size: .; D gene: .; CDR3 length: 13; J gene: TRBJ1-2
CDR3 protein: CASSRTGESNYGYTF; CDR3 DNA: TGTGCCAGCAGCAGGACAGGCGAATCCAACTATGGCTACACCTTC; V gene: TRBV13; clone size: .; D gene: TRBD1; CDR3 length: 15; J gene: TRBJ1-2
CDR3 protein: CASSPPDRSTYEQYF; CDR3 DNA: TGTGCCAGCAGCCCGCCGGACAGGTCAACCTACGAGCAGTACTTC; V gene: TRBV6-2/TRBV6-3; clone size: .; D gene: TRBD1; CDR3 length: 15; J gene: TRBJ2-7
CDR3 protein: CASRRGQVNYGYTF; CDR3 DNA: TGTGCCAGCAGACGCGGACAGGTTAACTATGGCTACACCTTC; V gene: TRBV27; clone size: .; D gene: TRBD1; CDR3 length: 14; J gene: TRBJ1-2